This record covers a single T cell receptor beta chain. Libraries were prepared by immunoSEQ multiplex PCR; TCRdb keeps only in-frame clonotypes and omits some of them. The repertoire holds 65,000 to 75,000 clones, with roughly 89% as singletons. This CDR3 has 16 residues. Trimming removed 4 bases from V and 13 bases from J; junction bases left unmatched: 18. Germline values: CDR1 MNHEY, CDR2 SMNVEV (reference sequence). This sample stems from a study of T cell changes during pregnancy in multiple sclerosis. The TCR was taken from a female donor in good health, enrolled as a control in a pregnancy study. The chain is built from TRBV27 and TRBJ2-4, with TRBD1 matching 8 bases. The sequencing used peripheral blood, collected after pregnancy. DNA of the CDR3: TGTGCCAGCAGTTCTCCGATCCGGGACAGGACTAATACGCAGTACTTC. It encodes CASSSPIRDRTNTQYF.